This T cell receptor (beta chain) was profiled in a study of cytomegalovirus exposure and HLA in healthy donors. Study-level results: Links to common viral pathogens appeared, in a later analysis, for several of the most significant clusters. The study flagged some 170 TCR beta chains as cytomegalovirus-associated. Among CMV-associated TCR beta chains, most appeared HLA-restricted in a later analysis. Usually a TCR sequence was rare, but some public TCRs were found in many donors.

The study ran its PCR with 60 Vbeta and 13 Jbeta primers. The table came from immunoSEQ multiplex PCR; TCRdb's copy has only in-frame clones and leaves some out. The repertoire holds about 130,000 clones, with about three quarters as singletons. This CDR3 comprises 18 residues. Looked up from germline, CDR1 is MGHRA and CDR2 is YSYEKL. With V trimmed by 4 bases and J by 2 bases, 16 bases remained unmatched. Remarks on this clone: Antigen unknown.

Specimen: PBMCs. The TCR originated in a young woman in good health and CMV-seronegative. The rearrangement links TRBV4-1 to TRBJ2-7, with 8 nucleotides matching TRBD2. The CDR3 reads CASSPPGLVDGNAYEQYF. The CDR3 DNA sequence: TGCGCCAGCAGCCCGCCGGGACTAGTAGATGGAAATGCCTACGAGCAGTACTTC.